This paragraph covers one T cell receptor beta chain sequence. The target antigen is unknown. These data are taken from a study of T cells after yellow fever vaccination. Overall study context: Fractions of low cell number were prepared using SMART-Seq v4 Ultra Low Input.

This CDR3 has 14 residues. CDR1 and CDR2 (germline): LGHNA, YSLEER. Trimming removed 1 base at V and 0 bases at J, with 7 bases between. Overall study findings and caveats: Weaker overall was a secondary response that nonetheless peaked faster, on day 5 versus 15. Booster samples showed a return of most primary-vaccination clones (about 97% CD4, approximately 85% CD8). Abundant bulk-derived clonotypes could contaminate FACS-sorted repertoires.

TCRdb fed the 5' RACE reads into MiXCR, producing one record per CDR3 protein. The table shows approximately 580,000 distinct CDR3 sequences, with approximately 16% occurring only once. The source is a man younger than 35 who received the YFV17D yellow fever vaccine. J is TRBJ2-7 and V is TRBV4-3; D not certain. Sequenced material: PBMCs, taken 5 days after the first yellow fever vaccination. In DNA form, the CDR3 reads TGCGCCAGCAGCCAAGTCAGGTTCTCCTACGAGCAGTACTTC. Protein: CASSQVRFSYEQYF.